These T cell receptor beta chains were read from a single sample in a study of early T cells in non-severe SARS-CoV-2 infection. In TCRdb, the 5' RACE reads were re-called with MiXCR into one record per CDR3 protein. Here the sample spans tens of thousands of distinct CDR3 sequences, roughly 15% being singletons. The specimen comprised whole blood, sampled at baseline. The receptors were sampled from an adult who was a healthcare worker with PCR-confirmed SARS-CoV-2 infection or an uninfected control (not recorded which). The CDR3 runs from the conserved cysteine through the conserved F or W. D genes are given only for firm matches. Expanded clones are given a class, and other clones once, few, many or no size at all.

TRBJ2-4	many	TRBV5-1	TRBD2	TGCGCCAGCAGCTTGGCCGCTAGCGGGAGCATTCAGTACTTC	CASSLAASGSIQYF
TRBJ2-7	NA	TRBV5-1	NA	TGCGCCAGCAGCTCCCCGGACGTCCTCTACGAGCAGTACTTC	CASSSPDVLYEQYF
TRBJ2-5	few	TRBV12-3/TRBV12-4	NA	TGTGCCAGCAGTTTTAAGGACCTCCGAGAGACCCAGTACTTC	CASSFKDLRETQYF
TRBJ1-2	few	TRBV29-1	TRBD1	TGCAGCGTTGCCGGCGACAGGGGCACCTATGGCTACACCTTC	CSVAGDRGTYGYTF
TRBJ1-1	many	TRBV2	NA	TGTGCCAGCAGAGCCTCCATGAACACTGAAGCTTTCTTT	CASRASMNTEAFF
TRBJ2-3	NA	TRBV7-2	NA	TGTGCCAGCAGCACCCCCCAGGGGAGGGCACGCACAGATACGCAGTATTTT	CASSTPQGRARTDTQYF
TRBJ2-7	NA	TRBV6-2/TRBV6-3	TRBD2	TGTGCCAGCAGTTACCCCACGCGCGGGGGGAGCTCCTACGAGCAGTACTTC	CASSYPTRGGSSYEQYF
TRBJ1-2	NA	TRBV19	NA	TGTGCCAGTAGTACATCGGACGCGGCTAACTATGGCTACACCTTC	CASSTSDAANYGYTF
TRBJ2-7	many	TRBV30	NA	TGTGCCTGGACAGATAGCTCCTACGAGCAGTACTTC	CAWTDSSYEQYF
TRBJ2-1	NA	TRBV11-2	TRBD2	TGTGTCAGCAGCCCACTAGCGGGTTACTACAATGAGCAGTTCTTC	CVSSPLAGYYNEQFF
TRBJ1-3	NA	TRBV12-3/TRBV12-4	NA	TGTGCCAGCGACACCCCTGACAGTTCTGGAAACACCATATATTTT	CASDTPDSSGNTIYF
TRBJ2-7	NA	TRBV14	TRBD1	TGTGCCAGCAGCCACCTCCGACAGGGCACCTACGAGCAGTACTTC	CASSHLRQGTYEQYF
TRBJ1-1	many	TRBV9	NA	TGTGCCAGCAGCGTAGATCACACAGGACCCACTGAAGCTTTCTTT	CASSVDHTGPTEAFF
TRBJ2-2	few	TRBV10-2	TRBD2	TGCGCCAGCAGTGTGCGGGAGGACACCGGGGAGCTGTTTTTT	CASSVREDTGELFF
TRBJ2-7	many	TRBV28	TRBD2	TGTGCCAGCAGCGTTGGGGGGGTAGCCTACGAGCAGTACTTC	CASSVGGVAYEQYF